The T cell receptor (beta chain) under discussion was sequenced for a study of blood T cell repertoires in COVID-19. Across the study: The United States, Italy and Spain supplied acute and convalescent COVID-19 samples. PBMCs, B-cell-depleted T cells, or T cells were the source of the cDNA or gDNA that made up the material.

The CDR3 loop spans 17 amino acids. Per germline, CDR1 MNHNS and CDR2 SASEGT. V gave up 2 bases and J gave up 5 bases, with 19 bases separating them. In the study's own analysis: Estimation of nucleated cell counts relied on the amplification of reference gene primers. Method: immunoSEQ multiplex PCR; TCRdb's copy keeps in-frame clones and lacks some. V and J calls and clone size are copied from that table; D and trimming were computed from the DNA. The sample lists under 100,000 clones, 82% seen once, with more than 9% in the top ten. The receptor was isolated from a man in his 60s with acute or convalescent COVID-19. This chain joins TRBV6-1 and TRBJ2-1; D is uncertain. The specimen was peripheral blood. CDR3 coding DNA: TGTGCCAGCAGTGAACGGGTGCGGAGCAGCTTCGACAATGAGCAGTTCTTC. It codes for CASSERVRSSFDNEQFF.